Presented here are 4 T cell receptor beta chains from one specimen sequenced in a study of shared clonotypes between healthy human individuals. Profiled with immunoSEQ multiplex PCR; TCRdb holds only in-frame clones, not every one. The sample records about 990,000 clones, 78% being singletons. Sample: memory CD4+ T cells from PBMCs. Documented subset: CD45RA-negative fraction. The receptors come from a man younger than 30 in good health. Some clones in this sample may be carry-over from other donors' samples.

As to this clone: Other nucleotide sequences from this sample produce the same CDR3. This chain uses TRBV5-1 with TRBJ1-2, with 7 bases lining up with TRBD1. Germline CDR1 SGHRS, CDR2 YFSETQ. The J segment lost 0 bases and the V segment lost 4 bases, leaving 3 bases of the junction unmatched. CDR3 length: 14 amino acids. CDR3 coding DNA: TGCGCCAGCAGCACGGGACAGACTAACTATGGCTACACCTTC. Translated, it gives CASSTGQTNYGYTF.

CDR3 residues: CASSDPAGGAGQPQHF. The CDR3 region has the DNA TGTGCCAGCAGTGACCCAGCGGGGGGGGCTGGACAGCCCCAGCATTTT. The chain combines TRBV2 with TRBJ1-5, with D tentatively TRBD1 (6 bases). This CDR3 has 16 amino acids. CDR1 SNHLY and CDR2 FYNNEI come from the germline V gene. The ends were cut back, 3 bases at V and 7 bases at J, with 19 bases in the middle.

The rearrangement links TRBV5-1 to TRBJ1-2; 9 bases are shared with TRBD1. Germline V gene lookup returns CDR1 SGHRS and CDR2 YFSETQ. The CDR3 consists of 16 residues. V shed 2 bases, J shed 7 bases, and the junction held 12 bases outside the gene matches. Here the CDR3 reads CASSLHPQQGALGYTF. CDR3 DNA: TGCGCCAGCAGCTTACACCCCCAACAGGGGGCGCTTGGCTACACCTTC.

This clone was counted once. This chain joins TRBV2 and TRBJ2-7; TRBD2 is a possible D gene (7 bases). The germline CDR1 and CDR2 sequences are SNHLY and FYNNEI. Between the trimmed V and J ends, which lost 6 bases and 0 bases, there was a span of 12 bases. This CDR3 has 14 residues. CDR3 residues: CASRGGGHSYEQYF. CDR3 nucleotide sequence: TGTGCCAGCAGGGGAGGGGGGCACTCCTACGAGCAGTACTTC.